The 20 T cell receptor beta chains below all came from one sample that was sequenced in a study of untreated major depressive disorder. TCRdb's copy holds only in-frame clones and misses some; the assay was immunoSEQ multiplex PCR. Of 20,000 or so clones listed, about 89% are singletons. Material: CD4+ T cells from PBMCs. Receptor source: a woman in her twenties or thirties in good health.

This chain links TRBV30 with TRBJ2-7; 8 bases map to TRBD1. Trimming at V came to 8 bases and at J to 4 bases, leaving 10 bases not matched to a gene. Germline CDR1 GTSNPN, CDR2 SVGIG (reference sequence). The CDR3 is made up of 13 amino acids. The CDR3 region is CAGTGRAWYEQYF. The CDR3 DNA sequence: TGTGCCGGGACAGGAAGGGCCTGGTACGAGCAGTACTTC.

The chain combines TRBV4-3 with TRBJ1-4; D unresolved. Germline V gene sequence: CDR1 LGHNA, CDR2 YSLEER. This CDR3 has 15 residues. V was cut by 2 bases and J by 7 bases, with 14 bases left in between. CDR3: CASSQRGAGSEKLFF. The CDR3 DNA follows: TGCGCCAGCAGCCAACGGGGAGCAGGTAGTGAAAAACTGTTTTTT.

The chain uses TRBV28 and TRBJ1-1, with D unclear. Germline V lookup: CDR1 MDHEN, CDR2 SYDVKM. Trimming stripped 5 bases from V and 0 bases from J, with 10 bases between. The CDR3 is made up of 14 amino acids. CDR3 residues: CASSRGSMNTEAFF. CDR3 DNA: TGTGCCAGCAGTCGAGGATCAATGAACACTGAAGCTTTCTTT.

This clone was found a few times. The V gene is TRBV27, the J gene TRBJ1-2, with D tentatively TRBD1 (6 bases). Germline V gene data show CDR1 as MNHEY and CDR2 as SMNVEV (reference sequence). The V end lost 5 bases, the J end lost 8 bases, and 15 bases lay between the germline ends. CDR3 length equals 13 residues. The CDR3: CASSPQGSRGYTF. The CDR3 DNA sequence: TGTGCCAGCAGTCCACAGGGTTCTCGCGGCTACACCTTC.

Written as DNA, the CDR3 is TGTGCCAGCAGTCCGTTCAACTATGGCTACACCTTC. Translated, it gives CASSPFNYGYTF. V usage is TRBV2 and J usage is TRBJ1-2; D gene uncertain. Trimming took off 5 bases at V and 2 bases at J, with 6 bases between the two ends. The CDR3 is made up of 12 amino acids. The germline CDR1 and CDR2 sequences are SNHLY and FYNNEI.

The chain employs TRBV4-3 and TRBJ1-5, with D perhaps TRBD1 (6 bases). The ends were cut back, 4 bases at V and 4 bases at J, with 8 bases in the middle. Germline V CDR1 and CDR2: LGHNA, YSLEER. The CDR3 is made up of 13 amino acids. CDR3: CASSRGQNQPQHF. CDR3 sequence (DNA): TGCGCCAGCAGCCGCGGACAGAATCAGCCCCAGCATTTT.

The chain employs TRBV7-2 and TRBJ1-2; D is perhaps TRBD1 (6 bases). The germline gives CDR1 SGHTA, CDR2 FQGNSA. The CDR3 runs to 14 residues. Trimming removed 5 bases at V and 4 bases at J, with 14 bases between. The DNA for the CDR3 is TGTGCCAGCAGCGCCCGGGGGGCCCCCTATGGCTACACCTTC. This sequence encodes CASSARGAPYGYTF.

The chain has TRBV4-2 and TRBJ2-5; the match to TRBD2 covers 11 bases. Germline trimming cut 2 bases from V and 4 bases from J; bases unmatched to any gene: 9. CDR1 is LGHNA and CDR2 is YNFKEQ in the germline V gene. The length of the CDR3 is 17 residues. The CDR3 nucleotides are TGTGCCAGCAGCCAAAAGTTAGCGGGGGGGCTGACAGAGACCCAGTACTTC. As protein: CASSQKLAGGLTETQYF.

The rearrangement uses TRBV15 and TRBJ1-2, with D maybe TRBD1 (6 bases). CDR1 LNHNV and CDR2 YYDKDF come from the germline V gene (reference sequence). V lost 1 base, J lost 10 bases, and 13 bases lay in between. The CDR3 runs to 13 residues. CDR3: CATSRAHGGDYTF. The CDR3, as DNA: TGTGCCACCAGCAGAGCACACGGGGGCGACTACACCTTC.

This chain uses TRBV19 with TRBJ2-1, with 7 positions matching TRBD1. Germline V CDR1 and CDR2: LNHDA, SQIVND (reference sequence). This CDR3 is built from 14 residues. J lost 0 bases, V lost 8 bases, and 4 bases had no gene match. The CDR3: CASSTGDSYNEQFF. CDR3 sequence (DNA): TGTGCCAGTTCAACAGGGGACTCCTACAATGAGCAGTTCTTC.

This chain uses TRBV28 with TRBJ1-2, with 7 bases that match TRBD1. The CDR3 is 14 amino acids. J gave up 1 base and V 6 bases, and 5 bases lay outside the gene matches. Germline assignment: CDR1 MDHEN and CDR2 SYDVKM. The CDR3 DNA sequence: TGTGCCAGCAGACCCCAGGGGGATAACTATGGCTACACCTTC. This sequence encodes CASRPQGDNYGYTF.

The chain joins TRBV5-1 to TRBJ1-4; D not resolved. The CDR3 runs 13 residues. Germline V CDR1 and CDR2: SGHRS, YFSETQ. The V and J ends lost 1 base and 5 bases respectively, with 6 bases between them. CDR3 in DNA: TGCGCCAGCAGCTTGTCCAGGAATGAAAAACTGTTTTTT. Encoded protein: CASSLSRNEKLFF.

The chain couples TRBV7-8 to TRBJ1-2; D is undetermined. The CDR3 is 16 residues long. Germline V lookup: CDR1 SGHVS, CDR2 FQNEAQ. V lost 6 bases to trimming and J lost 3 bases, with 20 bases between them. The CDR3 bases are TGTGCCAGCAGTCCAGATTTGCGGGGAAGGGACTATGGCTACACCTTC. It is translated as CASSPDLRGRDYGYTF.

This chain links TRBV5-4 with TRBJ1-1, with unresolved D. This CDR3 has 12 residues. V was shortened by 6 bases and J by 1 base, with 7 bases between the two germline ends. Germline lookup yields CDR1 SGHNT and CDR2 YYREEE (reference sequence). The CDR3 region has the DNA TGTGCCAGCAAGCAACAGAACACTGAAGCTTTCTTT. Amino acids: CASKQQNTEAFF.

This chain connects TRBV19 to TRBJ1-4; 9 bases align to TRBD1. V was clipped by 9 bases and J by 0 bases; unmatched bases: 8. Germline lookup yields CDR1 LNHDA and CDR2 SQIVND (reference sequence). This CDR3 has 16 residues. CDR3 amino acids: CASGDRAMATNEKLFF. The CDR3 nucleotides are TGTGCCAGCGGGGACAGGGCGATGGCAACTAATGAAAAACTGTTTTTT. The full variable domain, rest sourced from reference TRBV19 and TRBJ1-4, is DGGITQSPKYLFRKEGQNVTLSCEQNLNHDAMYWYRQDPGQGLRLIYYSQIVNDFQKGDIAEGYSVSREKKESFPLTVTSAQKNPTAFYLCASGDRAMATNEKLFFGSGTQLSVL.

The V call is TRBV18, the J call TRBJ2-7, with 7 bases matching TRBD1. The CDR3 consists of 14 residues. Germline trimming cut 4 bases from V and 3 bases from J; bases unmatched to any gene: 6. Germline CDR1 KGHSH, CDR2 LQKENI. The CDR3 nucleotides are TGTGCCAGCTCACTTTACCGGGACAGCTACGAGCAGTACTTC. It codes for CASSLYRDSYEQYF.

This sequence joins TRBV10-3 and TRBJ1-1; unclear D gene. V was shortened by 3 bases and J by 1 base, with 3 bases between the two germline ends. The CDR3 extends over 12 amino acids. The V gene's germline CDR1 is ENHRY and CDR2 SYGVKD. CDR3 sequence reads: CAISDPNTEAFF. CDR3 DNA sequence: TGTGCCATCAGTGACCCGAACACTGAAGCTTTCTTT.

The V and J genes are TRBV19 and TRBJ1-1; tentatively, D is TRBD1 (5 bases). Germline V gene data show CDR1 as LNHDA and CDR2 as SQIVND (reference sequence). The CDR3 loop spans 17 amino acids. V was trimmed by 6 bases and J by 1 base, leaving 21 bases between them. The DNA for the CDR3 is TGTGCCAGTAGCCCGGGAGGGGACCGCCTAAAGAACACTGAAGCTTTCTTT. It codes for CASSPGGDRLKNTEAFF.

The chain employs TRBV4-3 and TRBJ1-1; 10 positions match TRBD1. The CDR3 loop spans 14 amino acids. The trim removed 3 bases at V and 9 bases at J, leaving 7 bases unmatched. The germline V gene encodes CDR1 LGHNA and CDR2 YSLEER. CDR3 nucleotide sequence: TGCGCCAGCAGCCAGTACCCGGGACAGGGGAAAGCTTTCTTT. Its translation: CASSQYPGQGKAFF.

The chain employs TRBV5-1 and TRBJ1-2; D unclear. Trimming pared 0 bases from V and 2 bases from J, leaving 17 bases between. Germline-derived CDR1 and CDR2 are SGHRS and YFSETQ. The CDR3 covers 17 residues. The CDR3 coding sequence is TGCGCCAGCAGCTTGGCCATCATCAGCGGCCCAAACTATGGCTACACCTTC. This sequence encodes CASSLAIISGPNYGYTF.